A single sample is the source of the 25 T cell receptor beta chains below, sequenced in a study of CD8 T cells in Susac syndrome. A quantity of about 0.5 to 1 ug RNA underwent reverse transcription using random hexamers. TCRdb passed the immunoSEQ multiplex PCR reads through MiXCR, listing each CDR3 protein once. The sample comprises under 80,000 distinct CDR3 sequences, about 92% of which are singletons, and about 0.54% rests with the top ten. The specimen was CD4+ T cells from PBMCs. Source of these receptors: a human donor with Susac syndrome.

The CDR3 DNA reads TGTGCCAGCAGCTACCGGGACAGAAACACCGGGGAGCTGTTTTTT. Translating it yields CASSYRDRNTGELFF. V usage is TRBV9 and J usage is TRBJ2-2; 7 bases align to TRBD1. V dropped 4 bases and J dropped 2; count of bases not matched to a gene: 5. Germline CDR1 SGDLS, CDR2 YYNGEE. The CDR3 is 15 residues long.

The chain couples TRBV27 to TRBJ1-3; D may be TRBD1 (6 bases). Trimming took off 6 bases at V and 0 bases at J, with 21 bases between the two ends. The CDR3 consists of 18 residues. Germline lookup yields CDR1 MNHEY and CDR2 SMNVEV (reference sequence). CDR3 nucleotide sequence: TGTGCCAGCAGCAGGATGGGGGCAGGGTTCCTCTCTGGAAACACCATATATTTT. It is translated as CASSRMGAGFLSGNTIYF.

The chain employs TRBV6-1 and TRBJ2-1; 7 nucleotides agree with TRBD2. The CDR3 runs to 15 residues. Germline assignment: CDR1 MNHNS and CDR2 SASEGT. V lost 3 bases and J lost 3; bases outside the gene matches: 5. CDR3 in DNA: TGTGCCAGCAGTGAGGAAGCGGGACTCTACAATGAGCAGTTCTTC. It translates to CASSEEAGLYNEQFF.

The V gene is TRBV4-1, the J gene TRBJ2-5; 13 bases are a match to TRBD2. The CDR3 contains 17 residues. Germline assignment: CDR1 MGHRA and CDR2 YSYEKL. V dropped 0 bases and J dropped 2; count of bases not matched to a gene: 3. The chain's CDR3 is CASSQDPGLAGQETQYF. The CDR3, as DNA: TGCGCCAGCAGCCAAGACCCGGGACTAGCGGGGCAAGAGACCCAGTACTTC.

Comments on this clonotype: No conserved phenylalanine or tryptophan is present at the end of the CDR3, so a read error is the likely explanation. The chain recombines TRBV12-3 or TRBV12-4 with TRBJ2-3, with a possible D match to TRBD2 (5 bases). The ends were cut back, 3 bases at V and 0 bases at J, with 10 bases in the middle. The CDR3 is made up of 15 amino acids. In DNA form, the CDR3 reads TGTGCCAGCAGTTTGTGGCGGGTTAGCACAGATACGCAGTATCTT. It is translated as CASSLWRVSTDTQYL.

This clonotype was picked up one time. The chain combines TRBV20-1 with TRBJ2-1, with 10 positions matching TRBD2. The CDR3 runs 14 residues. V lost 4 bases to trimming and J lost 8 bases; unmatched junction nucleotides: 8. Germline loops: CDR1 DFQATT, CDR2 SNEGSKA (reference sequence). CDR3: CSAKNRLAGDEQFF. The CDR3, as DNA: TGCAGTGCTAAGAACAGGCTAGCGGGGGATGAGCAGTTCTTC.

The chain recombines TRBV28 with TRBJ2-6, with 12 positions matching TRBD2. The V gene's germline CDR1 is MDHEN and CDR2 SYDVKM. V lost 8 bases and J lost 0; bases outside the gene matches: 2. The CDR3 extends over 16 amino acids. The CDR3, as DNA: TGTGCCAGCTCTAGCGGGAGGGCCTCTGGGGCCAACGTCCTGACTTTC. Protein product: CASSSGRASGANVLTF. Filled out from reference TRBV28 and TRBJ2-6, the complete variable domain reads DVKVTQSSRYLVKRTGEKVFLECVQDMDHENMFWYRQDPGLGLRLIYFSYDVKMKEKGDIPEGYSVSREKKERFSLILESASTNQTSMYLCASSSGRASGANVLTFGAGSRLTVL.

The chain has TRBV5-1 and TRBJ2-7; 12 nucleotides line up with TRBD1. The ends lost 2 bases at V and 6 bases at J; junction bases unmatched: 12. In germline, CDR1 is SGHRS, CDR2 YFSETQ. This CDR3 spans 17 amino acids. In nucleotides, the CDR3 is TGCGCCAGCAGCTTTTCCCCCCAGGGACAGGGGGCTTTCGAGCAGTACTTC. Translated: CASSFSPQGQGAFEQYF.

This CDR3 is CASSYTGGAFYEQYF. The CDR3 DNA reads as TGTGCCAGCAGCTACACAGGGGGCGCTTTCTACGAGCAGTACTTC. The chain employs TRBV7-2 and TRBJ2-7; 9 bases agree with TRBD1. CDR1 and CDR2 from the germline V gene are SGHTA and FQGNSA. The CDR3 length is 15 residues. The J segment lost 3 bases and the V segment lost 4 bases, leaving 7 bases of the junction unmatched.

The chain employs TRBV9 and TRBJ2-2, with TRBD2 as a possible D gene (6 bases). The CDR3 is made up of 15 amino acids. V was trimmed by 2 bases and J by 6 bases, leaving 14 bases between them. Germline-derived CDR1 and CDR2 are SGDLS and YYNGEE. The CDR3 coding sequence is TGTGCCAGCAGCGTGGGAGGAAGGGTCGCCGGGGAGCTGTTTTTT. Its translation is CASSVGGRVAGELFF.

The chain carries TRBV11-1 and TRBJ2-1, with 8 bases aligning to TRBD1. V was clipped by 5 bases and J by 4 bases; unmatched bases: 10. The CDR3 has 16 amino acids. In germline, CDR1 is SGHAT, CDR2 FQDESV (reference sequence). The CDR3 bases are TGTGCCAGCAGCCCAGACAGGGGTGGGGCTTACAATGAGCAGTTCTTC. The encoded protein is CASSPDRGGAYNEQFF.

The chain carries TRBV28 and TRBJ1-2, with TRBD1 matching over 7 bases. The germline CDR1 and CDR2 sequences are MDHEN and SYDVKM. V gave up 6 bases and J gave up 4 bases; unmatched junction bases: 11. The CDR3 has 15 residues. Written as DNA, the CDR3 is TGTGCCAGCAGCCCCTCAGGGGGAAAATTCTATGGCTACACCTTC. Amino acid sequence: CASSPSGGKFYGYTF.

The chain recombines TRBV29-1 with TRBJ2-4; D is undetermined. The CDR3 is made up of 12 amino acids. Germline CDR1 and CDR2: SQVTM and ANQGSEA. The V end lost 4 bases, the J end lost 1 base, and 5 bases lay between the germline ends. The CDR3 sequence: CSVVFAKNIQYF. In DNA form, the CDR3 reads TGCAGCGTTGTATTCGCCAAAAACATTCAGTACTTC.

The gene calls are TRBV3-1 and TRBJ1-5; D is ambiguous. Looked up from germline, CDR1 is LGHDT and CDR2 is YNNKEL (reference sequence). V lost 1 base to trimming and J lost 5 bases, with 6 bases between them. The CDR3 has 13 amino acids. The CDR3 spells CASSQAAHQPQHF. The DNA for the CDR3 is TGTGCCAGCAGCCAAGCAGCCCATCAGCCCCAGCATTTT.

The chain uses TRBV7-9 and TRBJ2-1; unclear D gene. Per the germline V gene, CDR1 is SEHNR and CDR2 is FQNEAQ (reference sequence). The germline V and J ends were trimmed by 2 bases and 5 bases, with 4 bases remaining between them. This CDR3 spans 12 amino acids. Here the CDR3 DNA reads TGTGCCAGCAGCTTAAATCACAATGAGCAGTTCTTC. Its protein product is CASSLNHNEQFF.

V is TRBV28 and J is TRBJ2-3; 7 bases map to TRBD2. Per the germline V gene, CDR1 is MDHEN and CDR2 is SYDVKM. The V segment lost 10 bases and the J segment 0 bases; nucleotides outside the gene matches: 19. The CDR3 runs to 18 residues. The CDR3 spells CATTAPLGGGSSTDTQYF. The CDR3 nucleotides are TGTGCCACCACTGCCCCTCTCGGCGGGGGATCTAGCACAGATACGCAGTATTTT.

The DNA of the CDR3 is TGTGCCAGCAGTTTATCGGGAATTGGGCAGTTCTTC. Translating gives CASSLSGIGQFF. The V gene is TRBV27, the J gene TRBJ2-1; no definite D call. This CDR3 is built from 12 residues. Trimming removed 0 bases from V and 12 bases from J, with 9 bases in between. Germline V gene lookup returns CDR1 MNHEY and CDR2 SMNVEV (reference sequence).

This chain joins TRBV12-3 or TRBV12-4 and TRBJ2-3; perhaps D is TRBD1 or TRBD2 (5 bases each). V was clipped by 6 bases and J by 0 bases, with 13 bases between them. This CDR3 is built from 15 residues. Here the CDR3 DNA reads TGTGCCAGCAGCCCCTGGGGGTATAGCACAGATACGCAGTATTTT. It codes for CASSPWGYSTDTQYF.

This clonotype appeared once. The gene calls are TRBV24-1 and TRBJ2-7; D possibly corresponds to TRBD1 (6 bases). This CDR3 contains 13 residues. With 4 bases removed from V and 3 bases from J, the gap between germline ends came to 9 bases. The germline gives CDR1 KGHDR, CDR2 SFDVKD. CDR3 sequence reads: CATSDPDSYEQYF. Here the CDR3 DNA reads TGTGCCACCAGTGACCCGGACAGCTACGAGCAGTACTTC.

V and J are TRBV3-1 and TRBJ2-3; D is unresolved. Trimming removed 0 bases at V and 4 bases at J, with 5 bases between. Germline CDR1 and CDR2: LGHDT and YNNKEL (reference sequence). This CDR3 is built from 13 residues. The CDR3 nucleotides are TGTGCCAGCAGCCAAGATAGGTCAGATACGCAGTATTTT. It codes for CASSQDRSDTQYF.

V and J are TRBV12-3 or TRBV12-4 and TRBJ1-1; no clear D gene. The CDR3 is 13 residues long. V lost 2 bases to trimming and J lost 0 bases, with 4 bases between them. The CDR3 is CASSLKVNTEAFF. The CDR3 coding sequence is TGTGCCAGCAGTTTAAAGGTGAACACTGAAGCTTTCTTT.

Worth noting for this clonotype: Here the CDR3 omits its conserved ending phenylalanine or tryptophan, so a read error is the likely source. The chain combines TRBV6-6 with TRBJ2-7; 8 nucleotides line up with TRBD1. The CDR3 is made up of 15 amino acids. Looked up from germline, CDR1 is MNHNY and CDR2 is SVGAGI (reference sequence). V was pared by 5 bases and J by 0 bases, with 6 bases of the junction left unmatched. The CDR3: CASSTPGQDSYEQYL. CDR3 sequence (DNA): TGTGCCAGCAGTACTCCGGGACAGGACTCCTACGAGCAGTACCTC.

The rearrangement joins TRBV19 to TRBJ2-3; no definite D call. The V end was cut by 4 bases, the J end by 6 bases, with 5 bases between. The CDR3 length is 11 residues. Per germline, CDR1 LNHDA and CDR2 SQIVND (reference sequence). CDR3 region: CASSTGDTQYF. The DNA for the CDR3 is TGTGCCAGTAGTACCGGGGATACGCAGTATTTT.

V gene TRBV18 combines with J gene TRBJ2-5, with D perhaps TRBD1 or TRBD2 (6 bases each). From germline, CDR1 is KGHSH and CDR2 LQKENI. V dropped 3 bases and J dropped 5 bases, with 13 bases sitting between them. This CDR3 region has 14 residues. As DNA, the CDR3 is TGTGCCAGCTCACCGGAGGGGGATGTGGAGACCCAGTACTTC. It is translated as CASSPEGDVETQYF.

The table lists this clonotype with a count of one. The chain employs TRBV28 and TRBJ2-7; 10 bases are a match to TRBD2. The CDR3 is 17 amino acids. Germline CDR1 is MDHEN and CDR2 is SYDVKM. The V segment lost 8 bases and the J segment 0 bases; nucleotides outside the gene matches: 13. The CDR3 DNA follows: TGTGCCAGCTGCCCATGGGTCTGGACTAGCGGCTCCTACGAGCAGTACTTC. Encoded protein: CASCPWVWTSGSYEQYF.